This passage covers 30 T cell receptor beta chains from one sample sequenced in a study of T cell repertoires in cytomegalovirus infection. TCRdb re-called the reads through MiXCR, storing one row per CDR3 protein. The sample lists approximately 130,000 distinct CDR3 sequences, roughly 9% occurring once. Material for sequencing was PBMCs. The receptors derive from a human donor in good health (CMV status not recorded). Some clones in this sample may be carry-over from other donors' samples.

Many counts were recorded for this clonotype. Here the CDR3 DNA reads TGTGCCAGCAGCTTAGTGGGGACAGAATATGGCTACACCTTC. Its translation is CASSLVGTEYGYTF. The chain uses TRBV7-2 and TRBJ1-2; TRBD1 matches at 7 bases. The V gene's germline CDR1 is SGHTA and CDR2 FQGNSA. J lost 5 bases, V lost 1 base, and 4 bases had no gene match. This CDR3 region has 14 residues.

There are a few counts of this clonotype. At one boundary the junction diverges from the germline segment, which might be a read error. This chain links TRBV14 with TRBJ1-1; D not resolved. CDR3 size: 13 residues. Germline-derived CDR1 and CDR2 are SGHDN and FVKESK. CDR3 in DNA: TGTGCCAGCAGCAAAGACCTGAGCACTGAAGCTTTCTTT. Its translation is CASSKDLSTEAFF.

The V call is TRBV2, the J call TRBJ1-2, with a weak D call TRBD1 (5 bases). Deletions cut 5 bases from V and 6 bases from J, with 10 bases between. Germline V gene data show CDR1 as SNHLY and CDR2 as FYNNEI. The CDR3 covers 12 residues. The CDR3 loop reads CASSRQGHGYTF. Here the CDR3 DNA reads TGTGCCAGCAGTCGCCAGGGCCATGGCTACACCTTC. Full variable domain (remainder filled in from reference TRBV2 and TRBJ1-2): EPEVTQTPSHQVTQMGQEVILRCVPISNHLYFYWYRQILGQKVEFLVSFYNNEISEKSEIFDDQFSVERPDGSNFTLKIRSTKLEDSAMYFCASSRQGHGYTFGSGTRLTVV.

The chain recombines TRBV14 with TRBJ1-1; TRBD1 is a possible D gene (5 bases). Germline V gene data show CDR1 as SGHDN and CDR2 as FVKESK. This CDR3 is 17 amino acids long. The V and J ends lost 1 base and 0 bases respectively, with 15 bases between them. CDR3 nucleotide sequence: TGTGCCAGCAGCCAAGTTAAGGTTTCGGACATGAACACTGAAGCTTTCTTT. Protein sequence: CASSQVKVSDMNTEAFF.

The CDR3 loop reads CASSVVAGNTEAFF. DNA for the CDR3: TGTGCCAGCAGCGTAGTAGCAGGGAACACTGAAGCTTTCTTT. V usage is TRBV9 and J usage is TRBJ1-1; D is uncertain. V lost 0 bases to trimming and J lost 1 base, with 7 bases between them. The length of the CDR3 is 14 residues. Per the germline V gene, CDR1 is SGDLS and CDR2 is YYNGEE.

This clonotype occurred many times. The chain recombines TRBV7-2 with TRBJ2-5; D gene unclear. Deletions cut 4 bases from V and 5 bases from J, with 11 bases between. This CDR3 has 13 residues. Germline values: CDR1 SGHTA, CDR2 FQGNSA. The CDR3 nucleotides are TGTGCCAGCAGCTCCAGTCTAGTGGAGACCCAGTACTTC. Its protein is CASSSSLVETQYF.

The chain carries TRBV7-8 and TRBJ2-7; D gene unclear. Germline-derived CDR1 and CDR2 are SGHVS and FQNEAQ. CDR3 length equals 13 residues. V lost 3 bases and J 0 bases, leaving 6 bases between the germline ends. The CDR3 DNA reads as TGTGCCAGCAGCTTGCGGACCTCCTACGAGCAGTACTTC. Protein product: CASSLRTSYEQYF.

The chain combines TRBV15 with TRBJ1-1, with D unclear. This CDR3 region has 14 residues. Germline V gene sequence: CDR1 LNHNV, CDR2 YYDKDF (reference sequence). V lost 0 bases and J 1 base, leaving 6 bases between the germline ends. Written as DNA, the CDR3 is TGTGCCACCAGCAGAGATGCCAAGAACACTGAAGCTTTCTTT. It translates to CATSRDAKNTEAFF.

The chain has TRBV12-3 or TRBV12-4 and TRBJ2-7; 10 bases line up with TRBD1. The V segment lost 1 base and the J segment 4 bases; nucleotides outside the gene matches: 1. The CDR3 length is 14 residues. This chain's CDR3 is CASSLGDRGYEQYF. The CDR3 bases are TGTGCCAGCAGTTTAGGGGACAGGGGTTACGAGCAGTACTTC.

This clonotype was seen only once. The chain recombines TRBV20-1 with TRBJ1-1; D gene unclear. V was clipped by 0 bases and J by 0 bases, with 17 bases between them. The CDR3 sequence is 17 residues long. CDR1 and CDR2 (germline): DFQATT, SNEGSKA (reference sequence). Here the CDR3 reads CSARDSGLSNMNTEAFF. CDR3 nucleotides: TGCAGTGCTAGAGATTCGGGCCTAAGTAACATGAACACTGAAGCTTTCTTT.

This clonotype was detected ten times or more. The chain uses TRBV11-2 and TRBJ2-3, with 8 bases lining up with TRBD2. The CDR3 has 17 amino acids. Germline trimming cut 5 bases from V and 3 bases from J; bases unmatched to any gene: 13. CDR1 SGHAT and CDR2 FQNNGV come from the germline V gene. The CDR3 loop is CASSETSGGSWTDTQYF. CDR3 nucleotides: TGTGCCAGCAGCGAAACGAGCGGGGGATCGTGGACAGATACGCAGTATTTT.

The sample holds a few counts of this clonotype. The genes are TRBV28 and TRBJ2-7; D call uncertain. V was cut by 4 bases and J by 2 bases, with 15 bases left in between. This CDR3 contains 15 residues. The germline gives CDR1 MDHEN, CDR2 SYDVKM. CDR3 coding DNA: TGTGCCAGCAGTTCCCCCGGTGAGGAGCCCTACGAGCAGTACTTC. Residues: CASSSPGEEPYEQYF.

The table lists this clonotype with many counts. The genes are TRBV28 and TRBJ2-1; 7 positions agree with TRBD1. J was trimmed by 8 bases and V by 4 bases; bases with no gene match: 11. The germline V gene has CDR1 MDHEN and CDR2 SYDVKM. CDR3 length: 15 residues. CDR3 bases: TGTGCCAGCAGTTCACTGGGACAGCGTATCCATGAGCAGTTCTTC. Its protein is CASSSLGQRIHEQFF.

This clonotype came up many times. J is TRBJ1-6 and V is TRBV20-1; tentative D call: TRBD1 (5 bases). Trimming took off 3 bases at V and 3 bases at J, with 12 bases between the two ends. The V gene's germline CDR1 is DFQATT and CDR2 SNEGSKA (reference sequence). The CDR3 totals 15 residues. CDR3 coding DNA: TGCAGTGCTAGGGCCAGGGAAATCTATAATTCACCCCTCCACTTT. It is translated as CSARAREIYNSPLHF.

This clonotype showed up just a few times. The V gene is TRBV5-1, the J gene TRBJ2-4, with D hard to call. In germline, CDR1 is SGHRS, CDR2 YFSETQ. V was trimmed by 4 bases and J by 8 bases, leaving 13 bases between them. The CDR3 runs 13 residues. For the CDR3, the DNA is TGCGCCAGCAGCACCGGACGTACCGACATTCAGTACTTC. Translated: CASSTGRTDIQYF.

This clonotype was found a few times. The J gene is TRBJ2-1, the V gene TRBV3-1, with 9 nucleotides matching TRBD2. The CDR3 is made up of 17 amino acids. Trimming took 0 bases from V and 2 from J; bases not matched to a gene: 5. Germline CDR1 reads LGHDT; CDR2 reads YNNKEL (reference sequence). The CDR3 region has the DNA TGTGCCAGCAGCCAAGAAGGAAGCGGGGGGACCTACAATGAGCAGTTCTTC. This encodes CASSQEGSGGTYNEQFF.

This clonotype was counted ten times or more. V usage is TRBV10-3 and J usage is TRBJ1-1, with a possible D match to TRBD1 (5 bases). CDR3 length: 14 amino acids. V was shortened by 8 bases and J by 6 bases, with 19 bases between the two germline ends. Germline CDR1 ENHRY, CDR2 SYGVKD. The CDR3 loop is CAIRRQGRDPEAFF. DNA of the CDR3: TGTGCCATCCGAAGGCAGGGCCGGGACCCTGAAGCTTTCTTT.

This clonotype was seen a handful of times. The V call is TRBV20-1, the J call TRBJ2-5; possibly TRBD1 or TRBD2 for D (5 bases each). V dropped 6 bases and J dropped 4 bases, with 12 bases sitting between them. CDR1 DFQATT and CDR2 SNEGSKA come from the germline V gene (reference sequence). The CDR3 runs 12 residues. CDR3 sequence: CSARQGVETQYF. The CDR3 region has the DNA TGCAGTGCCCGGCAGGGAGTAGAGACCCAGTACTTC.

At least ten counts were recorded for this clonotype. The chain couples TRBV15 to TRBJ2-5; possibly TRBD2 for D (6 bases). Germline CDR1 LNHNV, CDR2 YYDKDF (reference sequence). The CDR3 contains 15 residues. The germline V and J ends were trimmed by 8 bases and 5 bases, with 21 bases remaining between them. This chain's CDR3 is CATSETSSSKETQYF. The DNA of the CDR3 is TGTGCCACCTCGGAGACTAGTTCGTCTAAGGAGACCCAGTACTTC. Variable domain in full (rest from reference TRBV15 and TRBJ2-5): DAMVIQNPRYQVTQFGKPVTLSCSQTLNHNVMYWYQQKSSQAPKLLFHYYDKDFNNEADTPDNFQSRRPNTSFCFLDIRSPGLGDTAMYLCATSETSSSKETQYFGPGTRLLVL.

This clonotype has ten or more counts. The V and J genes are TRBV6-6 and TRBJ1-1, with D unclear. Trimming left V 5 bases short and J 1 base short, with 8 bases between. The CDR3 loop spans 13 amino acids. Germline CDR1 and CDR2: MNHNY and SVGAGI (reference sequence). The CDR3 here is CASSETQNTEAFF. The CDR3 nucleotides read TGTGCCAGCAGTGAGACACAGAACACTGAAGCTTTCTTT.

CDR3 coding DNA: TGTGCCATCAGTGAGTCGACTTCAGGGGCGGATCGAGCTTTCTTT. It translates to CAISESTSGADRAFF. The chain has TRBV10-3 and TRBJ1-1, with a weak D call TRBD1 (6 bases). In germline, CDR1 is ENHRY, CDR2 SYGVKD. V was trimmed by 0 bases and J by 10 bases, leaving 18 bases between them. The CDR3 totals 15 residues.

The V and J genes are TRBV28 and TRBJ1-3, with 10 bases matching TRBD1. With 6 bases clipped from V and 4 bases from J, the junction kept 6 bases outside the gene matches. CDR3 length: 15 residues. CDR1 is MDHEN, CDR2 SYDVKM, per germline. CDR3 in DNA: TGTGCCAGCAGCACGACAGGGGGCAGGGGAAACACCATATATTTT. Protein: CASSTTGGRGNTIYF.

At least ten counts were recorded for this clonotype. Here the CDR3 reads CASSGLGASGGQETQYF. CDR3 nucleotide sequence: TGTGCCAGCAGCGGGTTGGGGGCTAGCGGGGGACAAGAGACCCAGTACTTC. The rearrangement uses TRBV28 and TRBJ2-5; 10 bases agree with TRBD2. Germline values: CDR1 MDHEN, CDR2 SYDVKM. The ends lost 6 bases at V and 2 bases at J; junction bases unmatched: 12. The CDR3 covers 17 residues.

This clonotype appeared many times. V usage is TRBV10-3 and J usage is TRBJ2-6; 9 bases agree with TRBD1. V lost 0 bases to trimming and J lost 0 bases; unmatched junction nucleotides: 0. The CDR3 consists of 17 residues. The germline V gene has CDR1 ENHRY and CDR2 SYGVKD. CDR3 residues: CAISESTGGSGANVLTF. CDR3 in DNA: TGTGCCATCAGTGAGTCGACAGGGGGCTCTGGGGCCAACGTCCTGACTTTC.

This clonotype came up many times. The CDR3 sequence is CASTGPRRTDTQYF. The CDR3 region has the DNA TGTGCCAGCACCGGGCCCCGGCGCACAGATACGCAGTATTTT. The chain recombines TRBV12-3 or TRBV12-4 with TRBJ2-3; D ambiguous. The CDR3 length is 14 residues. Deletions cut 7 bases from V and 1 base from J, with 12 bases between.

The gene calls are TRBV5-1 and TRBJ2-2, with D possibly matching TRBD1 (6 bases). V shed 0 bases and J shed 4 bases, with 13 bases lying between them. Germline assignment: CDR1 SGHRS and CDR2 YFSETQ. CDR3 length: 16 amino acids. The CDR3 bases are TGCGCCAGCAGCTTGGCGCAGGGGTTTCCCACCGGGGAGCTGTTTTTT. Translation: CASSLAQGFPTGELFF.

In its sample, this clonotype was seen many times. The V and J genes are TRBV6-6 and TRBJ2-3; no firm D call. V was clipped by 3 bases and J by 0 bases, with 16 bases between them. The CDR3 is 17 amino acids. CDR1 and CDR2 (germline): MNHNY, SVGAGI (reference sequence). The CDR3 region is CASSYLRPAISTDTQYF. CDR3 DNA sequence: TGTGCCAGCAGTTATCTCCGCCCGGCAATAAGCACAGATACGCAGTATTTT.

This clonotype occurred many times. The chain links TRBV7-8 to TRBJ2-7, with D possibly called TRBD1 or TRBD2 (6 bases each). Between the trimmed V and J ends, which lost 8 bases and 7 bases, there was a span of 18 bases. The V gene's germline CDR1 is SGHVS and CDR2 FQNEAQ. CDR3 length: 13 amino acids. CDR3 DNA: TGTGCCAGCGAAGCAATCAGGGGAGGTGAGCAGTACTTC. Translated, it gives CASEAIRGGEQYF. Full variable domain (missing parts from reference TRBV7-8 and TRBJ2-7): GAGVSQSPRYKVAKRGQDVALRCDPISGHVSLFWYQQALGQGPEFLTYFQNEAQLDKSGLPSDRFFAERPEGSVSTLKIQRTQQEDSAVYLCASEAIRGGEQYFGPGTRLTVT.

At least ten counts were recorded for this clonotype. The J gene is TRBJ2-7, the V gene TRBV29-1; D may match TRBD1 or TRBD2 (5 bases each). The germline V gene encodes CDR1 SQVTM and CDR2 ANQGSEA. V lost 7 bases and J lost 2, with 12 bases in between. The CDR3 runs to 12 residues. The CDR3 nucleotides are TGCAGCGCTTTGACGGGACCCTACGAGCAGTACTTC. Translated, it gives CSALTGPYEQYF.

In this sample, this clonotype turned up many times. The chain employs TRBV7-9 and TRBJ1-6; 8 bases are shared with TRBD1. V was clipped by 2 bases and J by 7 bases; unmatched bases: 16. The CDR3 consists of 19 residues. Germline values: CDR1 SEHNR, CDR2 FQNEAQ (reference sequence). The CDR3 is CASSLQQGGPGFWNSPLHF. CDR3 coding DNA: TGTGCCAGCAGCTTACAACAGGGGGGACCGGGATTTTGGAATTCACCCCTCCACTTT.